This TCR beta chain originates from a study of T cell changes during pregnancy in multiple sclerosis. The germline CDR1 and CDR2 sequences are SGHVS and FQNEAQ. The length of the CDR3 is 14 residues. J was trimmed by 2 bases and V by 5 bases; bases with no gene match: 4. Sequencing was performed with immunoSEQ multiplex PCR; in TCRdb, only in-frame clones are kept and a portion is missing. The repertoire holds around 56,000 clones, with approximately 91% as singletons. The origin of this receptor is a female donor with multiple sclerosis, enrolled in a pregnancy study. Material: CD4+ T cells from peripheral blood mononuclear cells, obtained in the third trimester of pregnancy. V is TRBV7-8 and J is TRBJ2-3, with 7 bases aligning to TRBD1. The CDR3 coding sequence is TGTGCCAGCAGCCACGACAGGGCCACAGATACGCAGTATTTT. Amino acids: CASSHDRATDTQYF.